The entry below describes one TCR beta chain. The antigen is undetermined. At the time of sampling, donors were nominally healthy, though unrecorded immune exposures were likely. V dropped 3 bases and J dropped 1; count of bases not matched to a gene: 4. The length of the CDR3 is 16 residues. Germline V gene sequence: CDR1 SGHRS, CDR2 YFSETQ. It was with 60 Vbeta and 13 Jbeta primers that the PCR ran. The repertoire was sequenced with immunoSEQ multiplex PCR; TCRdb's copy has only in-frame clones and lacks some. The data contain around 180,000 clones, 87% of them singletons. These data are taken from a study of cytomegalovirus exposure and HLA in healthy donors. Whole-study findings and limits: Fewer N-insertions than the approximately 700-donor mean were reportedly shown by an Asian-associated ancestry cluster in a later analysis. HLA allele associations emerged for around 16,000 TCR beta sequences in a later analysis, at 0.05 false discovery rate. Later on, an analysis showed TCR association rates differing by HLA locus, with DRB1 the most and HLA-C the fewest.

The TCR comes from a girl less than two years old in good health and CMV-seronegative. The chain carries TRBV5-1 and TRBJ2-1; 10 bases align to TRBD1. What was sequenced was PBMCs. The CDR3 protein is CASSWGTGVSYNEQFF. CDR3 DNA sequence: TGCGCCAGCAGCTGGGGGACAGGGGTGTCCTACAATGAGCAGTTCTTC. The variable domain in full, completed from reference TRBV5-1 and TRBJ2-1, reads KAGVTQTPRYLIKTRGQQVTLSCSPISGHRSVSWYQQTPGQGLQFLFEYFSETQRNKGNFPGRFSGRQFSNSRSEMNVSTLELGDSALYLCASSWGTGVSYNEQFFGPGTRLTVL.